This T cell receptor (beta chain) was profiled in a study of cytotoxic CD8 clonotypes in ibrutinib-treated CLL. On the study more broadly: Responses: roughly 25 partial, 2 complete; after median roughly 5.5 years, 14 stayed remitted, about twelve progressed.

Method: immunoSEQ multiplex PCR; TCRdb's copy keeps in-frame clones and lacks some. The repertoire consists of about 17,000 clones, with 70% to 90% occurring once and the leading ten covering over 15%. Findings of the study overall: Starting clonality was above that of age-matched healthy donors and tracked circulating CD8+ T-cell counts.

About this clone: As yet, its antigen is unknown.

Trimming took 3 bases from V and 2 from J, leaving 17 bases between them. Germline loops: CDR1 SGHRS, CDR2 YFSETQ. This CDR3 comprises 17 residues. The input for sequencing was PBMCs, taken before ibrutinib treatment. The rearrangement uses TRBV5-1 and TRBJ2-2; D gene unclear. The receptor comes from a human donor with chronic lymphocytic leukemia. CDR3 loop: CASSSRTNDLNTGELFF. CDR3 coding DNA: TGCGCCAGCAGCTCGCGCACGAACGACTTAAACACCGGGGAGCTGTTTTTT.